Listed below are T cell receptor beta chains from one sample, sequenced in a study of T cell changes during pregnancy in multiple sclerosis. Profiled with immunoSEQ multiplex PCR; TCRdb holds only in-frame clones, not every one. This sample has about 25,000 clones, with 90% found just once. Sequencing used CD8+ T cells from peripheral blood mononuclear cells, obtained in the third trimester of pregnancy. Every receptor here comes from a female donor in good health, enrolled as a control in a pregnancy study. Both conserved end residues are part of each CDR3. Each record gives: clone size, V gene, D gene, CDR3 length, J gene, CDR3 DNA, CDR3 protein. The D gene is left open where the match is weak. Expanded clones are given a class, and other clones once, few, many or no size at all.

NA,TRBV7-9,TRBD2,15,TRBJ2-7,TGTGCCAGCAGCTATTTAGCGGGAGGGAACTACGAGCAGTACTTC,CASSYLAGGNYEQYF
NA,TRBV6-1,NA,14,TRBJ1-1,TGTGCCAGCAGAGGTTTGACCGGGGACACTGAAGCTTTCTTT,CASRGLTGDTEAFF
NA,TRBV7-3,TRBD1,14,TRBJ2-1,TGTGCCAGCAGCTCCGGGACAGGAAACAATGAGCAGTTCTTC,CASSSGTGNNEQFF
NA,TRBV6-1,NA,14,TRBJ2-1,TGTGCCAGCAGAGAGCCGAGCTCCTACAATGAGCAGTTCTTC,CASREPSSYNEQFF
NA,TRBV5-6,TRBD1,13,TRBJ2-7,TGTGCCAGCAGCTCGGACAGGGAATACGAGCAGTACTTC,CASSSDREYEQYF
few,TRBV28,TRBD1,15,TRBJ1-5,TGTGCCAGCAGGCCAACGACAGGGGGCGGACAGCCCCAGCATTTT,CASRPTTGGGQPQHF
NA,TRBV6-4,NA,13,TRBJ1-5,TGTGCCAGCAGTGAATCGGTGAATCAGCCCCAGCATTTT,CASSESVNQPQHF
NA,TRBV6-5,NA,15,TRBJ1-5,TGTGCCAGCAGTTCACAGACAGACCGGATTCAGCCCCAGCATTTT,CASSSQTDRIQPQHF
NA,TRBV5-3,NA,17,TRBJ2-5,TGTGCCAGAAGCTTGGAAATTCGCCCAGGGCGGTTGGAGACCCAGTACTTC,CARSLEIRPGRLETQYF
NA,TRBV9,NA,16,TRBJ2-5,TGTGCCAGCAGCGTAGGGTTAGCGGAGTGGGGGGAGACCCAGTACTTC,CASSVGLAEWGETQYF
NA,TRBV10-2,TRBD1,19,TRBJ2-3,TGCGCCAGCAATATGATTCCGGGACAGGGCTACATCATGGGAGATACGCAGTATTTT,CASNMIPGQGYIMGDTQYF
NA,TRBV19,NA,17,TRBJ2-2,TGTGCCAGTAGTACTTTCGTTGGAGTTCTGGACACCGGGGAGCTGTTTTTT,CASSTFVGVLDTGELFF
NA,TRBV7-2,NA,17,TRBJ2-1,TGTGCCAGCAGCCTACCAGCGACCGCGGTGACCTACAATGAGCAGTTCTTC,CASSLPATAVTYNEQFF
NA,TRBV6-1,NA,17,TRBJ2-1,TGTGCCAGCAGTGAAGCCGTCCGCGACAGCTCCTACAATGAGCAGTTCTTC,CASSEAVRDSSYNEQFF
NA,TRBV21-1,NA,15,TRBJ1-3,TGTGCCAGCAGCTCCTGGACAGGCTCTGGAAACACCATATATTTT,CASSSWTGSGNTIYF
NA,TRBV2,NA,13,TRBJ2-7,TGTGCCAGCAGTGAACAGGTTCCCTACGAGCAGTACTTC,CASSEQVPYEQYF
few,TRBV6-1,TRBD2,14,TRBJ2-2,TGTGCCAGCAGTGAACTAGCGGACACCGGGGAGCTGTTTTTT,CASSELADTGELFF
NA,TRBV13,TRBD2,16,TRBJ2-7,TGTGCCAGCAGTCCAGTGACAGCGGGGAGCTCCTACGAGCAGTACTTC,CASSPVTAGSSYEQYF